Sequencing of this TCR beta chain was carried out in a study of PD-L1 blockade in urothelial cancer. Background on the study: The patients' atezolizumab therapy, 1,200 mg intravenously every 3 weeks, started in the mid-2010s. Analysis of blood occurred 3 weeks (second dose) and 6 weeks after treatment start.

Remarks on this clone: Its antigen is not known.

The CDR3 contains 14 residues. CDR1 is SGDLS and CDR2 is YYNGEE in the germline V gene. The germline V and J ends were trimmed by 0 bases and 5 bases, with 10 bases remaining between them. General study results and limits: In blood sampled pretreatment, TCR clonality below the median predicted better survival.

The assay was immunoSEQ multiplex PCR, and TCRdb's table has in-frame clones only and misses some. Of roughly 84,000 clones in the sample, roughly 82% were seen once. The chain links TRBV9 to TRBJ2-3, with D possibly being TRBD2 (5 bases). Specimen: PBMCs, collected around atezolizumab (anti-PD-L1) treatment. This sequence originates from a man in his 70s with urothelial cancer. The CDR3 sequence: CASSVAMRVDTQYF. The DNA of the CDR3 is TGTGCCAGCAGCGTAGCAATGCGGGTAGATACGCAGTATTTT.